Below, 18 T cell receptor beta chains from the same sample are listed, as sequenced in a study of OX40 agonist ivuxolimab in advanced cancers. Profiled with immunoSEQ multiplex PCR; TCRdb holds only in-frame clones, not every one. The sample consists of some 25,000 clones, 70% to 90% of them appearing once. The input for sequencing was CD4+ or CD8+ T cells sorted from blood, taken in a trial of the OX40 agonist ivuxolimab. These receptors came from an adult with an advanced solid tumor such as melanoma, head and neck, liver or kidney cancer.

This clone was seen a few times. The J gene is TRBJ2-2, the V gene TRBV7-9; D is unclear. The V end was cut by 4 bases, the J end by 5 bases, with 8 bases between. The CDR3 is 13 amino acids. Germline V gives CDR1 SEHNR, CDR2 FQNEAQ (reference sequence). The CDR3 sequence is CASSSILTGELFF. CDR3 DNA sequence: TGTGCCAGCAGCTCCATCCTAACCGGGGAGCTGTTTTTT.

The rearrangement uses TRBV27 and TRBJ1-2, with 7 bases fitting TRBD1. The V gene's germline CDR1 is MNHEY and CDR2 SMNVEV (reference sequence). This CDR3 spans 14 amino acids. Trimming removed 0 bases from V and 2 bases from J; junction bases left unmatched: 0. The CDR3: CASSLSGGNYGYTF. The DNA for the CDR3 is TGTGCCAGCAGTTTATCAGGGGGCAACTATGGCTACACCTTC.

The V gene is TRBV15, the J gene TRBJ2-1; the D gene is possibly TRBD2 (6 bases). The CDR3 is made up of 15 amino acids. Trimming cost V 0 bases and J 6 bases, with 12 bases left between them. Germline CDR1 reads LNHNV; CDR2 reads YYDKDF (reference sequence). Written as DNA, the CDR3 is TGTGCCACCAGCAGAGATTCCGGGGGATCCAATGAGCAGTTCTTC. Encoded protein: CATSRDSGGSNEQFF. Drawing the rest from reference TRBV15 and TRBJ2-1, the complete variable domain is DAMVIQNPRYQVTQFGKPVTLSCSQTLNHNVMYWYQQKSSQAPKLLFHYYDKDFNNEADTPDNFQSRRPNTSFCFLDIRSPGLGDTAMYLCATSRDSGGSNEQFFGPGTRLTVL.

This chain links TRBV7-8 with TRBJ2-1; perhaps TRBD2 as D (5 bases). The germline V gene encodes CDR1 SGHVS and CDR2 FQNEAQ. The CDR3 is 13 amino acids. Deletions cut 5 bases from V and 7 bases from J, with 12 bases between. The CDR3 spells CASSQDPGNEQFF. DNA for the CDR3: TGTGCCAGCAGCCAAGACCCGGGGAATGAGCAGTTCTTC.

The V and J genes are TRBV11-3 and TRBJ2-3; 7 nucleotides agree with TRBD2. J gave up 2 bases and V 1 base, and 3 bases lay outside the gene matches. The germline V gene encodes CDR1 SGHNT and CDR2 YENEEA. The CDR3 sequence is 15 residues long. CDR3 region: CASSLGGGPTDTQYF. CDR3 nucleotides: TGTGCCAGCAGCTTAGGGGGGGGACCCACAGATACGCAGTATTTT. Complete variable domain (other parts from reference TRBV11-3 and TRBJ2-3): EAGVVQSPRYKIIEKKQPVAFWCNPISGHNTLYWYLQNLGQGPELLIRYENEEAVDDSQLPKDRFSAERLKGVDSTLKIQPAELGDSAVYLCASSLGGGPTDTQYFGPGTRLTVL.

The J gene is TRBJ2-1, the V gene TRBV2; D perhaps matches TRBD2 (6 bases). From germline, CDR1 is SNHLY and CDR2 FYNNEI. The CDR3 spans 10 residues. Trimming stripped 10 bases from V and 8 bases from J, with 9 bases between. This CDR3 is CATTSYEQFF. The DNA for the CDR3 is TGTGCCACGACTAGTTATGAGCAGTTCTTC.

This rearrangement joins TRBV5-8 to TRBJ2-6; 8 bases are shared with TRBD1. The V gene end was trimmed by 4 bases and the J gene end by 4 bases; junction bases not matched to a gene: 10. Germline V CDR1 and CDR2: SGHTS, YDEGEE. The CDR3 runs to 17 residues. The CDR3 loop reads CASSGLQGVLGANVLTF. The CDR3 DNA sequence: TGTGCCAGCAGCGGTCTACAGGGGGTCCTCGGGGCCAACGTCCTGACTTTC.

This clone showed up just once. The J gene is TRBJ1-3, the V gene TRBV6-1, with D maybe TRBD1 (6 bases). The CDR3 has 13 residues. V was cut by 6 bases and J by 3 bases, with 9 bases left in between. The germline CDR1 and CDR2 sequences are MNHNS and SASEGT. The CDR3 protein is CASSPDSGNTIYF. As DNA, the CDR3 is TGTGCCAGCAGCCCGGACAGTGGAAACACCATATATTTT.

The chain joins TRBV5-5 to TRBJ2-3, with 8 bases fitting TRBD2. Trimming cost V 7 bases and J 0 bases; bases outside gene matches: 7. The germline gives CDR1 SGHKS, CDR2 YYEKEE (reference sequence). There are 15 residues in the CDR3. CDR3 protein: CASPRAGDSTDTQYF. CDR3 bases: TGTGCCAGCCCTCGAGCGGGGGATAGCACAGATACGCAGTATTTT. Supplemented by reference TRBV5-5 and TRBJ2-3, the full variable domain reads DAGVTQSPTHLIKTRGQQVTLRCSPISGHKSVSWYQQVLGQGPQFIFQYYEKEERGRGNFPDRFSARQFPNYSSELNVNALLLGDSALYLCASPRAGDSTDTQYFGPGTRLTVL.

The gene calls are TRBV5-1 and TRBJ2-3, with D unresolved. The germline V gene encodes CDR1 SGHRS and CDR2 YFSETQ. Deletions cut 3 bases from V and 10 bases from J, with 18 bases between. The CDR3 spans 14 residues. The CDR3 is CASSYDGIGMAQYF. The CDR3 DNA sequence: TGCGCCAGCAGCTATGACGGTATTGGGATGGCGCAGTATTTT. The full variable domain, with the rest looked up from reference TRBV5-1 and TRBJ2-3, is KAGVTQTPRYLIKTRGQQVTLSCSPISGHRSVSWYQQTPGQGLQFLFEYFSETQRNKGNFPGRFSGRQFSNSRSEMNVSTLELGDSALYLCASSYDGIGMAQYFGPGTRLTVL.

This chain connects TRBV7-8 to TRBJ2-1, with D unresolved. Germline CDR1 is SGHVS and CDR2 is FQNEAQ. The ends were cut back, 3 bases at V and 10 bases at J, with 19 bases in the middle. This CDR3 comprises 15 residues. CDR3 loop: CASSLWGSVADEQFF. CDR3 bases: TGTGCCAGCAGCTTGTGGGGATCCGTTGCGGACGAGCAGTTCTTC.

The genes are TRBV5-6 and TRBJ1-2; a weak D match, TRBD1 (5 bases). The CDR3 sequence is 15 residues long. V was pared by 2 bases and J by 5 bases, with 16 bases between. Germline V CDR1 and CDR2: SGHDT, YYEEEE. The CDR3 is CASSFGQGAWYGYTF. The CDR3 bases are TGTGCCAGCAGCTTTGGCCAGGGAGCTTGGTATGGCTACACCTTC.

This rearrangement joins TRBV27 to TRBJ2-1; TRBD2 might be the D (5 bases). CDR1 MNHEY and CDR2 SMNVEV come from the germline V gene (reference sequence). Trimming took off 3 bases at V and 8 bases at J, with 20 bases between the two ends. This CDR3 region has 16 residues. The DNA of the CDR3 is TGTGCCAGCAGTTTGGTTCTGGGAGTTGGTTTCGATGAGCAGTTCTTC. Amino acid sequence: CASSLVLGVGFDEQFF.

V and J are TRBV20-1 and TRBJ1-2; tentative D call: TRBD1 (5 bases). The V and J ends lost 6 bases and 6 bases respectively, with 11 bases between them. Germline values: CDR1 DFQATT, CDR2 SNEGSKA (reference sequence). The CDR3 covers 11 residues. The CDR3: CSAGGQHGYTF. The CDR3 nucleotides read TGCAGTGCAGGCGGACAACATGGCTACACCTTC.

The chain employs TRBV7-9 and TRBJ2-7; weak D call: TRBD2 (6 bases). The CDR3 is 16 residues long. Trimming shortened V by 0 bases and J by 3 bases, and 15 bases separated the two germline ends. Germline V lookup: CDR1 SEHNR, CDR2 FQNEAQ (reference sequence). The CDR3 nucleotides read TGTGCCAGCAGCTTAGCGCGGAGGGGCGTAATCTACGAGCAGTACTTC. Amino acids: CASSLARRGVIYEQYF.

Here the CDR3 DNA reads TGTGCCAGCCCCCGGACAGGGCCCCCGAACACCGGGGAGCTGTTTTTT. Translating it yields CASPRTGPPNTGELFF. The rearrangement links TRBV25-1 to TRBJ2-2; 8 bases match TRBD1. The V gene's germline CDR1 is MGHDK and CDR2 SYGVNS. The CDR3 runs 16 residues. The trim removed 8 bases at V and 0 bases at J, leaving 8 bases unmatched.

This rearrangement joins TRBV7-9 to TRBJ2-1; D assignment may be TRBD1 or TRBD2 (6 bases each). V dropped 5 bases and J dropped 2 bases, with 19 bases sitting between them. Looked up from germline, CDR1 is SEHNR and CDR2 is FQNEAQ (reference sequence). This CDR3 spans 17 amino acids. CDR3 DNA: TGTGCCAGCAGCCTCGACTTCGGGGGCTCAGCCTACAATGAGCAGTTCTTC. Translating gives CASSLDFGGSAYNEQFF. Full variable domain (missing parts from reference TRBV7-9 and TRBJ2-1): DTGVSQNPRHKITKRGQNVTFRCDPISEHNRLYWYRQTLGQGPEFLTYFQNEAQLEKSRLLSDRFSAERPKGSFSTLEIQRTEQGDSAMYLCASSLDFGGSAYNEQFFGPGTRLTVL.

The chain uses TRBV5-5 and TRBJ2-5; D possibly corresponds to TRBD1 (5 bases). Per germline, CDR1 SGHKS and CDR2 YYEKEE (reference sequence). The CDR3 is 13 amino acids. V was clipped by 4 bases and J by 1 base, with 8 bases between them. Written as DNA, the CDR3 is TGTGCCAGCAGCCCCGACAGCCAAGAGACCCAGTACTTC. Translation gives CASSPDSQETQYF.